This T cell receptor beta chain was sequenced in a study of cytomegalovirus exposure and HLA in healthy donors. PCR was performed using 60 Vbeta and 13 Jbeta primers. TCRdb's table, derived via immunoSEQ multiplex PCR, lists solely in-frame clones and lacks some. The sample includes some 50,000 clones. Germline lookup yields CDR1 KGHSH and CDR2 LQKENI. With 0 bases removed from V and 4 bases from J, the gap between germline ends came to 9 bases. The CDR3 has 14 residues. The TCR sequence derives from a woman between 40 and 50 years old in good health and CMV-seronegative. The chain carries TRBV18 and TRBJ1-2; no definite D call. Specimen: PBMCs. The CDR3 reads CASSPPRNSYGYTF. As DNA, the CDR3 is TGTGCCAGCTCACCACCACGCAACAGCTATGGCTACACCTTC.